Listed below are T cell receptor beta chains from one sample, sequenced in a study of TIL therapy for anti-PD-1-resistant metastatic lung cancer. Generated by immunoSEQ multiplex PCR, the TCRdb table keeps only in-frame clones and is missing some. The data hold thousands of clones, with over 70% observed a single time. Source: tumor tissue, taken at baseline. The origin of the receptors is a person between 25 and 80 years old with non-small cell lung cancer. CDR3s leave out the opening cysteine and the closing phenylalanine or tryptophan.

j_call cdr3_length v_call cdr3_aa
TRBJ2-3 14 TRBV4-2 ASSQDLPVWGDTQY
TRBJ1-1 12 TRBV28 ASSSGQGDTEAF
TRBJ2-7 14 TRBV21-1 ASSKGDRENSYEQY
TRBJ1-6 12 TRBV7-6 ASSLGSYNSPLH
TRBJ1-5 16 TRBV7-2 ASSLGVRGQVTGQPQH
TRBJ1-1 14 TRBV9 ASSATTQGWKTEAF
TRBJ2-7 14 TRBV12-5 ASGFLTSGAHYEQY
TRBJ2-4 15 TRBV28 ASSLAGPARAKNIQY
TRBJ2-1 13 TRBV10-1 ASSESGQGRNEQF
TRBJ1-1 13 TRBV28 ASSFDWAGNTEAF
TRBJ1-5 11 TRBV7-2 ASSWNQDQPQH
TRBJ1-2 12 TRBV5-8 ASSMTPSNYGYT
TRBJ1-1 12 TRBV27 ASSLGPRVTEAF
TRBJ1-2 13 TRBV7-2 ASSLGPRGPYGYT
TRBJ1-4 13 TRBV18 ASSPLGLANEKLF
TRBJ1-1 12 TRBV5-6 ASNLPTQSAEAF
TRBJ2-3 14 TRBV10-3 AISEVPSGNTDTQY
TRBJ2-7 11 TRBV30 ASSRGRGYEQY